This T cell receptor (beta chain) was recovered during a study of cytomegalovirus exposure and HLA in healthy donors. Study in general: Findings of an earlier analysis included over 95 million unique TCR beta sequences from some 180 million T cells.

Study conclusions and caveats: 87-base-pair reads could not separate some V segments, including TRBV6-2 and TRBV6-3. Available immune exposure information was restricted to CMV serostatus only. It was taken for granted in presence/absence analyses that sequencing depth across donors was roughly uniform.

To note about this clone: What it recognizes is unknown.

Trimming removed 0 bases from V and 0 bases from J, with 13 bases in between. The CDR3 has 17 amino acids. CDR1 and CDR2 (germline): SGHVS, FNYEAQ. Researchers ran the PCR with 60 Vbeta and 13 Jbeta primers. Only in-frame clones appear in the TCRdb table, and some are missing; sequencing was by immunoSEQ multiplex PCR. The repertoire consists of 110,000 to 150,000 clones, with 80% to 90% occurring once and the leading ten covering roughly 2.7%. The clonotype originates from a boy aged 2 to 10 in good health and CMV-seronegative. Sequenced: PBMCs. This sequence joins TRBV7-6 and TRBJ2-3; tentatively, D is TRBD2 (7 bases). CDR3 in amino acids: CASSLARGRESTDTQYF. The CDR3 DNA reads TGTGCCAGCAGCTTAGCGCGGGGGCGGGAAAGCACAGATACGCAGTATTTT.